One TCR beta chain is described in this entry. The entry originates in a study of T cell changes during pregnancy in multiple sclerosis. Libraries were prepared by immunoSEQ multiplex PCR; TCRdb keeps only in-frame clonotypes and omits some of them. This sample has about 44,000 clones, with 89% found just once. This material consisted of CD4+ T cells from peripheral blood mononuclear cells, taken after pregnancy. The sequence was obtained from a female donor with multiple sclerosis, enrolled in a pregnancy study.

The CDR3 nucleotides read TGTGCCAGCAGTGGGGAGGGTGGGGCGGATACGCAGTATTTT. It specifies CASSGEGGADTQYF. The V and J genes are TRBV2 and TRBJ2-3; 7 bases map to TRBD2. Per the germline V gene, CDR1 is SNHLY and CDR2 is FYNNEI. V dropped 4 bases and J dropped 6; count of bases not matched to a gene: 7. This CDR3 is built from 14 residues.